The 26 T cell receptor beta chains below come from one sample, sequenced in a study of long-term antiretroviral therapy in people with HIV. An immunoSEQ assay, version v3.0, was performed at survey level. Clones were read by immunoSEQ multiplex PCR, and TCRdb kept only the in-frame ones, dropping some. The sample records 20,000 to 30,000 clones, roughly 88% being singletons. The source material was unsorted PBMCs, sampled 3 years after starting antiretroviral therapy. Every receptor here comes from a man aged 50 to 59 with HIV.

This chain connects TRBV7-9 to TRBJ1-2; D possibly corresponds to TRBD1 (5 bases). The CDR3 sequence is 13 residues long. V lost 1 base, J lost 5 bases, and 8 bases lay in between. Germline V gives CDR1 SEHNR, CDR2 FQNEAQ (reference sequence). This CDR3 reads CASSLEGRYGYTF. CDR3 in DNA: TGTGCCAGCAGCTTAGAGGGACGGTATGGCTACACCTTC.

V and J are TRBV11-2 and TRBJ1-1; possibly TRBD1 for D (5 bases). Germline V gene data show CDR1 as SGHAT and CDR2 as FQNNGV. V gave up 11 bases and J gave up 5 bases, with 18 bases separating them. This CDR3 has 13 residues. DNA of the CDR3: TGTGCCTCAGGGAGGACGGTAGGGACTGAAGCTTTCTTT. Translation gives CASGRTVGTEAFF.

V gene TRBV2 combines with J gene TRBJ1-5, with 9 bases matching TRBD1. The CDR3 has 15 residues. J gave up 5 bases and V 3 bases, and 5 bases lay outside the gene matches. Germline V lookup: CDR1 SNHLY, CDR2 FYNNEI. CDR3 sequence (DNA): TGTGCCAGCAGTGATGACAGGGGGGGGTATCAGCCCCAGCATTTT. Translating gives CASSDDRGGYQPQHF.

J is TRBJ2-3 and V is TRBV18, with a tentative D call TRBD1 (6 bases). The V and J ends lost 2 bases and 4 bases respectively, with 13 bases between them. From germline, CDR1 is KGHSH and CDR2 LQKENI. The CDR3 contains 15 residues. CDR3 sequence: CASSPSSEGADTQYF. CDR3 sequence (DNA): TGTGCCAGCTCACCAAGCAGCGAGGGGGCAGATACGCAGTATTTT.

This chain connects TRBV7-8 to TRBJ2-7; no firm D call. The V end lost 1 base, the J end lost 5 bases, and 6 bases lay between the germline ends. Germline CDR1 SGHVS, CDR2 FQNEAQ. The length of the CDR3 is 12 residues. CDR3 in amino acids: CASSLDGDEQYF. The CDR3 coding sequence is TGTGCCAGCAGCTTAGATGGGGACGAGCAGTACTTC. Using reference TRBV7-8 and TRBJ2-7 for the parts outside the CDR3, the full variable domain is GAGVSQSPRYKVAKRGQDVALRCDPISGHVSLFWYQQALGQGPEFLTYFQNEAQLDKSGLPSDRFFAERPEGSVSTLKIQRTQQEDSAVYLCASSLDGDEQYFGPGTRLTVT.

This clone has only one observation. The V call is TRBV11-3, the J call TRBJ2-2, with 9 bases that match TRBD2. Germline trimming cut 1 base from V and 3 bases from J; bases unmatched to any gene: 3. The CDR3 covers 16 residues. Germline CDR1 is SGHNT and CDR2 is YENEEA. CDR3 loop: CASSLGTSADTGELFF. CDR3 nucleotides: TGTGCCAGCAGCTTAGGGACTAGCGCGGACACCGGGGAGCTGTTTTTT. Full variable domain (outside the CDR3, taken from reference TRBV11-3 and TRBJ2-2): EAGVVQSPRYKIIEKKQPVAFWCNPISGHNTLYWYLQNLGQGPELLIRYENEEAVDDSQLPKDRFSAERLKGVDSTLKIQPAELGDSAVYLCASSLGTSADTGELFFGEGSRLTVL.

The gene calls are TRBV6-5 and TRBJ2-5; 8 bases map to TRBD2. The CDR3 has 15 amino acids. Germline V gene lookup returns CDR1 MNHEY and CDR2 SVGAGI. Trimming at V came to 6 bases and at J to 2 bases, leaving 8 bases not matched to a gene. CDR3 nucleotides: TGTGCCAGCAGCCCTACTAGCGGACTTCAAGAGACCCAGTACTTC. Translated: CASSPTSGLQETQYF.

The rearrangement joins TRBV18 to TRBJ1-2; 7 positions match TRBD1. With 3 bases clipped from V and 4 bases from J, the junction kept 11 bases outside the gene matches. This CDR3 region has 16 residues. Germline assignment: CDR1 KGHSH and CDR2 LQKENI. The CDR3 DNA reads TGTGCCAGCTCACCGAATGCCGACAGGGCTAGCTATGGCTACACCTTC. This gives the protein CASSPNADRASYGYTF.

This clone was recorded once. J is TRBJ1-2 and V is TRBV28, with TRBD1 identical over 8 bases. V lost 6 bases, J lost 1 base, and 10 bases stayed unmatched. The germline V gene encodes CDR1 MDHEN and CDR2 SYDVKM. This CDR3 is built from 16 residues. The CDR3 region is CASSPDRGSVNYGYTF. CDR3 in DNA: TGTGCCAGCAGCCCCGACAGGGGTTCCGTTAACTATGGCTACACCTTC.

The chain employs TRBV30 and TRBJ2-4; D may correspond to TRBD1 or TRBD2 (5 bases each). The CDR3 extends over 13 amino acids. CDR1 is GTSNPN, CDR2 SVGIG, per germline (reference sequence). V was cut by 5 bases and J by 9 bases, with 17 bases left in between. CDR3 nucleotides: TGTGCCTGGGGAGGCCCTGGGGGTAGCATTCAGTACTTC. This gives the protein CAWGGPGGSIQYF.

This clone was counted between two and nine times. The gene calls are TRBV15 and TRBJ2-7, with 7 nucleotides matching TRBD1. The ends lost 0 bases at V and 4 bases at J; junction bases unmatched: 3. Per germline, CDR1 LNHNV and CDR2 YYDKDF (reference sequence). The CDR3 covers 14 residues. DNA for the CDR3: TGTGCCACCAGCAGAGAAGGGGGCGAGTACGAGCAGTACTTC. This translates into CATSREGGEYEQYF.

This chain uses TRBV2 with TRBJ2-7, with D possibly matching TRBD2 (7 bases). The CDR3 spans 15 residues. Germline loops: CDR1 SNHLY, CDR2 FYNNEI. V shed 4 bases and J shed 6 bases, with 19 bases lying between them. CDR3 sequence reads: CASSGAGALSGEQYF. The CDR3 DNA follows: TGTGCCAGCAGTGGTGCGGGGGCTCTCTCTGGCGAGCAGTACTTC.

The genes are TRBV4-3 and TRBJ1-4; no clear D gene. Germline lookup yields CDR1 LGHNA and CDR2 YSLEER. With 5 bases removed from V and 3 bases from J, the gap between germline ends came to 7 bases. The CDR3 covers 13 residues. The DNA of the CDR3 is TGCGCCAGCAGCAAGAGGGCTAATGAAAAACTGTTTTTT. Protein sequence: CASSKRANEKLFF.

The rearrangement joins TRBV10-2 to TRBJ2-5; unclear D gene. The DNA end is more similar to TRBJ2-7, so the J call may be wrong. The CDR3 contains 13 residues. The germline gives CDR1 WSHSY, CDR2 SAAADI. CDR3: CARRPGDSYEQYF. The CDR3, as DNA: TGCGCCAGGAGGCCTGGGGACTCCTACGAGCAGTACTTC.

CDR3 DNA sequence: TGTGCCAGCAGCTTGGAGGGAGATACCGCAGATACGCAGTATTTT. This gives the protein CASSLEGDTADTQYF. V and J are TRBV5-5 and TRBJ2-3, with a possible D match to TRBD2 (5 bases). The CDR3 runs 15 residues. Between the trimmed V and J ends, which lost 0 bases and 4 bases, there was a span of 12 bases. The V gene's germline CDR1 is SGHKS and CDR2 YYEKEE (reference sequence).

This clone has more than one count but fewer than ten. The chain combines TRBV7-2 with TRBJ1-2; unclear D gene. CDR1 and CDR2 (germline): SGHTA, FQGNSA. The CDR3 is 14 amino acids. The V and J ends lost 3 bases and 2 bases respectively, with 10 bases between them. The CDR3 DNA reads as TGTGCCAGCAGCTTGGCAGTCATGAACTATGGCTACACCTTC. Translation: CASSLAVMNYGYTF.

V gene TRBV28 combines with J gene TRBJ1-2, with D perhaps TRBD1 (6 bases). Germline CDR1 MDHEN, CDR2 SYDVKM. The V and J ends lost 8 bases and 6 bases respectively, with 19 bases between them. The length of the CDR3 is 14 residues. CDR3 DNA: TGTGCCAGCCTAACCGAGACAGGCTCCAATGGCTACACCTTC. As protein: CASLTETGSNGYTF.

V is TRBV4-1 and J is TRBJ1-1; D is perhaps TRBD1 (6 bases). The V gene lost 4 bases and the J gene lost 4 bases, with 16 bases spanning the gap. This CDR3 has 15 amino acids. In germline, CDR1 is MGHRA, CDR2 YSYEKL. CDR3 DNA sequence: TGCGCCAGCAGCCCCTCCCCGACAGGAGCCACTGAAGCTTTCTTT. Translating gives CASSPSPTGATEAFF.

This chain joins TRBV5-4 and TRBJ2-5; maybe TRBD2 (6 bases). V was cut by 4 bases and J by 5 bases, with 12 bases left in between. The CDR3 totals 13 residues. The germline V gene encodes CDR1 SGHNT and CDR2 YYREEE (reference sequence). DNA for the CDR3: TGTGCCAGCAGCCCCCAGACTAGGGAGACCCAGTACTTC. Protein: CASSPQTRETQYF.

CDR3 region: CASRDGTGPSGKSGELFF. The CDR3 nucleotides read TGTGCCAGCCGGGACGGAACCGGACCTTCTGGTAAATCCGGGGAGCTGTTTTTT. The rearrangement joins TRBV11-2 to TRBJ2-2; D assignment may be TRBD1 or TRBD2 (5 bases each). This CDR3 is built from 18 residues. Germline V gives CDR1 SGHAT, CDR2 FQNNGV. Trimming stripped 8 bases from V and 6 bases from J, with 28 bases between.

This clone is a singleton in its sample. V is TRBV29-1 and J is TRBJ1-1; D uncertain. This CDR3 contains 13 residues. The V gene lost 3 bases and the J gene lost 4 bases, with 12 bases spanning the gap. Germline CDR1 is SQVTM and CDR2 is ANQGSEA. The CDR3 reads CSVDSSRFTEAFF. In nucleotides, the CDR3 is TGCAGCGTTGATTCAAGTAGATTCACTGAAGCTTTCTTT.

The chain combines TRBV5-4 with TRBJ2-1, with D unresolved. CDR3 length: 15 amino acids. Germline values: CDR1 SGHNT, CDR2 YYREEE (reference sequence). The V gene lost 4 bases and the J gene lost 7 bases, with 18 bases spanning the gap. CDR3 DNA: TGTGCCAGCAGCACCTGGACGGACGGATTAAATGAGCAGTTCTTC. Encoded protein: CASSTWTDGLNEQFF.

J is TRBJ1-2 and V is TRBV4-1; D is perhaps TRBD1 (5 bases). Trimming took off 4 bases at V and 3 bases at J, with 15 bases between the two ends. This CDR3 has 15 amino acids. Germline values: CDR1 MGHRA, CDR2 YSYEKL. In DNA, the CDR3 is TGCGCCAGCAGCCCGCCAGGGATGATCGACTATGGCTACACCTTC. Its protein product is CASSPPGMIDYGYTF.

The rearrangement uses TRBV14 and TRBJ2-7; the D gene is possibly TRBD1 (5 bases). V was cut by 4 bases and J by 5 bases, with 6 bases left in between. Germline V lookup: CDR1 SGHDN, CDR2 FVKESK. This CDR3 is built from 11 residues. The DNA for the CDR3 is TGTGCCAGCAGCCCAGGGCACGAGCAGTACTTC. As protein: CASSPGHEQYF.

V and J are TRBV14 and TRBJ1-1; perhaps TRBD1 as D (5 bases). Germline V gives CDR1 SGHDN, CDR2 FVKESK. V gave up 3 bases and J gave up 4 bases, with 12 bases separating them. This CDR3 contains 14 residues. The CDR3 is CASSQLWRGTEAFF. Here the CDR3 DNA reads TGTGCCAGCAGCCAGCTGTGGAGGGGCACTGAAGCTTTCTTT.

The CDR3 sequence: CASSVGAGGVYNEQFF. For the CDR3, the DNA is TGTGCCAGCAGCGTAGGGGCGGGAGGGGTCTACAATGAGCAGTTCTTC. The J gene is TRBJ2-1, the V gene TRBV9; 9 bases line up with TRBD2. The germline CDR1 and CDR2 sequences are SGDLS and YYNGEE. V lost 0 bases to trimming and J lost 3 bases; unmatched junction nucleotides: 4. The CDR3 length is 16 residues. Based on the CDR3 plus reference TRBV9 and TRBJ2-1, the full variable domain is DSGVTQTPKHLITATGQRVTLRCSPRSGDLSVYWYQQSLDQGLQFLIQYYNGEERAKGNILERFSAQQFPDLHSELNLSSLELGDSALYFCASSVGAGGVYNEQFFGPGTRLTVL.